The clone carrying this T cell receptor (beta chain) was picked up a small number of times. These data are taken from a study of radiotherapy plus CTLA-4 blockade in lung cancer. In the study overall: Objective responses were recorded in around 18% of patients, with disease control recorded in 30% to 35%.

Only in-frame clones appear in the TCRdb table, and some are missing; sequencing was by immunoSEQ multiplex PCR. The repertoire holds roughly 90,000 clones, with around 90% as singletons. This receptor was obtained from a human donor with non-small cell lung cancer that progressed on radiotherapy plus ipilimumab. The source material was peripheral blood, sampled from a patient treated with radiotherapy plus ipilimumab.

As DNA, the CDR3 is TGTGCCAGCACCACAGGTATTTCTGGAAACACCATATATTTT. Its protein product is CASTTGISGNTIYF. The chain joins TRBV6-1 to TRBJ1-3, with D tentatively TRBD1 (5 bases). Trimming left V 7 bases short and J 1 base short, with 11 bases between. CDR1 MNHNS and CDR2 SASEGT come from the germline V gene. There are 14 residues in the CDR3.